The entry that follows covers one TCR beta chain sequence. No antigen is known for it. This specimen comes from a study of T cell responses to AZD1222 COVID-19 vaccine. TCRdb's copy holds only in-frame clones and misses some; the assay was immunoSEQ multiplex PCR. The profile shows some 97,000 clones, approximately 89% of them singletons. The V segment lost 3 bases and the J segment 4 bases; nucleotides outside the gene matches: 6. Germline-derived CDR1 and CDR2 are SGHNT and YENEEA. This CDR3 has 15 amino acids. Study-wide results and caveats: Clonal diversity may have been underestimated, and the donors were mostly white British, with more females than males. Along spike, vaccine-associated CD4 TCRs were found throughout, with dominance at 160-218 and 743-854. The study reported that nearly half of spike-specific TCRs target unmutated variant regions. Spike-specific TCR breadth and depth went up after people got two AZD1222 doses.

The chain combines TRBV11-3 with TRBJ2-3; 8 bases are shared with TRBD2. This receptor was taken from an adult in good health. Sequenced here: peripheral blood, sampled on day 0 of MenACWY control vaccination. In DNA form, the CDR3 reads TGTGCCAGCAGCTTTGGTAGCGGGAACGCAGATACGCAGTATTTT. It translates to CASSFGSGNADTQYF.